Listed below are T cell receptor beta chains from one sample, sequenced in a study of blood T cells in healthy people across ages. One entry per CDR3 protein results from TCRdb running MiXCR on the 5' RACE reads. The sample carries 1.8 million or so distinct CDR3 sequences, roughly two fifths recorded once. The sample comprised blood. All receptors derive from a human donor in good health. CDR3s include the opening cysteine and the closing phenylalanine or tryptophan. D genes are given only for firm matches. Some rows have no size entry. The others give once, few or many, or a class for an expanded clone.

j_call | clone_size | cdr3_length | v_call | d_call | cdr3_aa | cdr3_nt
TRBJ1-2 | few | 13 | TRBV6-6 | TRBD1 | CASSVQGADGYTF | TGTGCCAGCAGTGTACAGGGGGCGGATGGCTACACCTTC
TRBJ2-1 | . | 12 | TRBV6-2/TRBV6-3 | . | CASSFTRLEQFF | TGTGCCAGCAGTTTTACCCGATTGGAGCAGTTCTTC
TRBJ2-7 | few | 15 | TRBV28 | TRBD1 | CASNTIGTGSHEQYF | TGTGCCAGCAACACGATCGGGACAGGGTCCCACGAGCAGTACTTC
TRBJ1-2 | . | 15 | TRBV6-1 | . | CASSPGAETNYGYTF | TGTGCCAGCAGCCCGGGGGCAGAAACTAACTATGGCTACACCTTC
TRBJ1-2 | few | 12 | TRBV6-2/TRBV6-3 | . | CASSYEGNGYTF | TGTGCCAGCAGTTACGAGGGAAATGGCTACACCTTC
TRBJ2-5 | . | 14 | TRBV29-1 | . | CSVAADRQQGTQYF | TGCAGCGTTGCGGCCGACAGGCAACAAGGGACCCAGTACTTC
TRBJ2-5 | . | 14 | TRBV7-2 | TRBD2 | CASSFGGAQQTQYF | TGTGCCAGCAGCTTCGGGGGGGCCCAGCAGACCCAGTACTTC
TRBJ2-1 | . | 13 | TRBV5-1 | TRBD2 | CASSIGTSVEQFF | TGCGCCAGCAGCATCGGGACTAGCGTTGAGCAGTTCTTC
TRBJ2-3 | . | 15 | TRBV11-3 | . | CASSLEGQGVYTQYF | TGTGCCAGCAGCTTAGAGGGCCAGGGTGTGTATACGCAGTATTTT
TRBJ2-1 | few | 14 | TRBV6-2/TRBV6-3 | TRBD2 | CASMGLARRNEQFF | TGTGCCAGCATGGGACTAGCGAGAAGGAATGAGCAGTTCTTC
TRBJ2-7 | . | 15 | TRBV4-3 | . | CASSQDLGVSYEQYF | TGCGCCAGCAGCCAAGACCTAGGGGTAAGCTACGAGCAGTACTTC
TRBJ1-5 | . | 18 | TRBV20-1 | TRBD1 | CSARMWDRGISINQPQHF | TGCAGTGCTAGAATGTGGGACAGGGGGATTTCTATCAATCAGCCCCAGCATTTT
TRBJ2-4 | few | 15 | TRBV7-2 | TRBD1 | CASSLFGGQGNIQYF | TGTGCCAGCAGCTTATTTGGTGGACAGGGAAACATTCAGTACTTC
TRBJ1-6 | few | 15 | TRBV4-3 | TRBD1 | CASSQEVGTASPLHF | TGCGCCAGCAGCCAAGAGGTAGGGACAGCATCACCCCTCCACTTT
TRBJ1-5 | few | 14 | TRBV7-9 | . | CASSSSRDNQPQHF | TGTGCCAGCAGCTCGTCTAGGGACAATCAGCCCCAGCATTTT
TRBJ2-1 | . | 11 | TRBV20-1 | . | CSAGDPKEQFF | TGCAGTGCTGGGGACCCCAAGGAGCAGTTCTTC
TRBJ2-3 | . | 15 | TRBV4-2 | . | CASSQDWRFTDTQYF | TGTGCCAGCAGCCAAGACTGGAGGTTCACAGATACGCAGTATTTT
TRBJ2-4 | . | 16 | TRBV20-1 | . | CSAGDRQGGVKTIQYF | TGCAGTGCTGGAGACCGACAGGGAGGTGTCAAAACCATTCAGTACTTC
TRBJ1-2 | many | 13 | TRBV10-3 | TRBD1 | CAIQGAIPAGYTF | TGTGCCATACAGGGGGCGATCCCTGCTGGCTACACCTTC
TRBJ1-2 | . | 12 | TRBV20-1 | TRBD1 | CSASDRVDGYTF | TGCAGTGCTAGTGACAGGGTTGATGGCTACACCTTC
TRBJ1-3 | . | 15 | TRBV28 | . | CASSLWTVPGNTIYF | TGTGCCAGCAGTTTATGGACTGTCCCTGGAAACACCATATATTTT
TRBJ2-5 | few | 15 | TRBV4-2 | TRBD2 | CASSQLTSGAETQYF | TGTGCCAGCAGCCAATTGACTAGCGGGGCGGAGACCCAGTACTTC
TRBJ2-1 | . | 16 | TRBV7-9 | . | CASSFQNLRRDNEQFF | TGTGCCAGCAGCTTTCAGAATTTGCGCCGAGACAATGAGCAGTTCTTC
TRBJ1-2 | . | 14 | TRBV15 | . | CATSRGKRDYGYTF | TGTGCCACCAGCAGAGGGAAGAGGGACTATGGCTACACCTTC
TRBJ1-2 | . | 14 | TRBV12-3/TRBV12-4 | . | CASSLRWVPYGYTF | TGTGCCAGCAGTTTACGTTGGGTTCCCTATGGCTACACCTTC
TRBJ2-5 | few | 13 | TRBV29-1 | . | CSVEDSSPNEQYF | TGCAGCGTTGAAGATAGTTCGCCCAATGAGCAGTACTTC
TRBJ2-1 | . | 13 | TRBV20-1 | . | CSAMDSSYNERFF | TGCAGTGCCATGGACAGTTCCTACAATGAGCGGTTCTTC
TRBJ2-5 | . | 13 | TRBV20-1 | TRBD1 | CSATKTGQETQYF | TGCAGTGCTACTAAGACAGGGCAAGAGACCCAGTACTTC
TRBJ2-1 | . | 15 | TRBV5-1 | TRBD2 | CASSMRLAVNNEQFF | TGCGCCAGCAGCATGAGACTAGCGGTCAACAATGAGCAGTTCTTC
TRBJ1-2 | . | 14 | TRBV6-6 | . | CASSYPGVNYGYTF | TGTGCCAGCAGCTACCCAGGGGTTAACTATGGCTACACCTTC
TRBJ1-1 | . | 15 | TRBV28 | . | CASSQGINTNTEAFF | TGTGCCAGCAGTCAGGGCATAAATACGAACACTGAAGCTTTCTTT
TRBJ2-7 | once | 13 | TRBV20-1 | . | CSAEGASSYEQYF | TGCAGTGCCGAGGGTGCAAGCTCCTACGAGCAGTACTTC
TRBJ2-3 | few | 14 | TRBV6-5 | TRBD2 | CAGRIAGGTDTQYF | TGTGCCGGCAGGATAGCGGGGGGCACAGATACGCAGTATTTT